A single sample gave rise to the 29 T cell receptor beta chains below, sequenced in a study of technical replicates of blood from a handful of donors. Profiling relied on immunoSEQ multiplex PCR, and the TCRdb table lists in-frame clones only, not all of them. This repertoire shows just over 80,000 clones, around 96% found once; its top ten account for 0.31%. Sequencing was done on a sample of T cells isolated from PBMCs. These TCRs come from a human donor in good health.

The CDR3: CASSQGDSYTQYF. The CDR3, as DNA: TGCGCCAGCAGCCAAGGAGACTCTTATACGCAGTATTTT. The chain combines TRBV4-1 with TRBJ2-3; the D is unclear. Per germline, CDR1 MGHRA and CDR2 YSYEKL. Between the trimmed V and J ends, which lost 1 base and 7 bases, there was a span of 9 bases. The CDR3 runs 13 residues.

The J gene is TRBJ1-1, the V gene TRBV28, with 7 positions matching TRBD1. There are 15 residues in the CDR3. The germline V gene encodes CDR1 MDHEN and CDR2 SYDVKM. Trimming at V came to 7 bases and at J to 4 bases, leaving 12 bases not matched to a gene. The CDR3 loop is CASTDRQGVGTEAFF. The CDR3 DNA reads TGTGCCAGCACCGATAGACAGGGAGTCGGCACTGAAGCTTTCTTT.

A word on this clone: This sample includes further DNA sequences coding for the same CDR3. V and J are TRBV5-1 and TRBJ2-7, with D possibly TRBD1 on 5 matching bases. The V end lost 4 bases, the J end lost 4 bases, and 9 bases lay between the germline ends. CDR3 size: 12 residues. The germline CDR1 and CDR2 sequences are SGHRS and YFSETQ. The CDR3 DNA is TGCGCCAGCAGCCCGGCAGGGTACGAGCAGTACTTC. Protein product: CASSPAGYEQYF.

This chain connects TRBV28 to TRBJ2-1; 9 positions match TRBD1. Germline CDR1 reads MDHEN; CDR2 reads SYDVKM. After removal of 4 bases from V and 8 bases from J, the junction contained 9 bases not matched to a gene. The CDR3 is 15 amino acids. CDR3 nucleotides: TGTGCCAGCAGTTCCCAGGACAGGGGAAGCGATGAGCAGTTCTTC. Protein: CASSSQDRGSDEQFF.

The rearrangement links TRBV7-2 to TRBJ2-7; 8 bases map to TRBD1. J gave up 3 bases and V 5 bases, and 9 bases lay outside the gene matches. The CDR3 spans 15 residues. Germline CDR1 SGHTA, CDR2 FQGNSA. The CDR3 is CASSTLQGAVYEQYF. CDR3 nucleotide sequence: TGTGCCAGCAGCACTCTTCAGGGGGCCGTCTACGAGCAGTACTTC.

This clone appeared a single time. In DNA form, the CDR3 reads TGTGCCAGCAGCCCGCAGGAGGATGGCTACACCTTC. This encodes CASSPQEDGYTF. The chain uses TRBV6-6 and TRBJ1-2, with D hard to call. The V gene's germline CDR1 is MNHNY and CDR2 SVGAGI (reference sequence). V gave up 6 bases and J gave up 6 bases, with 11 bases separating them. CDR3 length: 12 amino acids.

The chain couples TRBV10-3 to TRBJ2-1; TRBD2 agrees at 10 bases. Per germline, CDR1 ENHRY and CDR2 SYGVKD. The CDR3 is 18 amino acids. V was pared by 4 bases and J by 2 bases, with 11 bases of the junction left unmatched. The CDR3, as DNA: TGTGCCATCAGTGGGGGGACTAGCGAGAGGAGGGCCTACAATGAGCAGTTCTTC. Its translation: CAISGGTSERRAYNEQFF.

The gene calls are TRBV6-1 and TRBJ2-6; weak D call: TRBD2 (6 bases). The CDR3 is 20 amino acids. Germline CDR1 MNHNS, CDR2 SASEGT. The ends were cut back, 3 bases at V and 0 bases at J, with 21 bases in the middle. The CDR3 sequence: CASSELFGGIGASGANVLTF. In DNA, the CDR3 is TGTGCCAGCAGTGAGCTCTTCGGGGGTATTGGGGCCTCTGGGGCCAACGTCCTGACTTTC.

CDR3 DNA: TGTGCCAGCACCCGGGCGGGGTGGGGCACAGATACGCAGTATTTT. Translation gives CASTRAGWGTDTQYF. The gene calls are TRBV28 and TRBJ2-3; the D gene is possibly TRBD2 (6 bases). V gave up 7 bases and J gave up 1 base, with 15 bases separating them. The germline V gene has CDR1 MDHEN and CDR2 SYDVKM. The CDR3 loop spans 15 amino acids. Full variable domain (remainder filled in from reference TRBV28 and TRBJ2-3): DVKVTQSSRYLVKRTGEKVFLECVQDMDHENMFWYRQDPGLGLRLIYFSYDVKMKEKGDIPEGYSVSREKKERFSLILESASTNQTSMYLCASTRAGWGTDTQYFGPGTRLTVL.

The gene calls are TRBV7-2 and TRBJ2-3; 7 bases align to TRBD1. Per the germline V gene, CDR1 is SGHTA and CDR2 is FQGNSA. The ends lost 3 bases at V and 4 bases at J; junction bases unmatched: 4. The CDR3 extends over 14 amino acids. This CDR3 reads CASSFGQVPDTQYF. CDR3 DNA sequence: TGTGCCAGCAGCTTCGGACAGGTCCCAGATACGCAGTATTTT.

This rearrangement joins TRBV18 to TRBJ2-7; D gene unclear. The length of the CDR3 is 15 residues. CDR1 KGHSH and CDR2 LQKENI come from the germline V gene. V was shortened by 5 bases and J by 0 bases, with 14 bases between the two germline ends. In DNA, the CDR3 is TGTGCCAGCTCAGGGCAACTCGCCGGCTCCTACGAGCAGTACTTC. It specifies CASSGQLAGSYEQYF.

The chain uses TRBV5-1 and TRBJ2-1, with 7 nucleotides matching TRBD2. Losses at the gene ends were 5 bases for V and 0 bases for J; bases not matched to a gene: 2. In germline, CDR1 is SGHRS, CDR2 YFSETQ. The CDR3 length is 14 residues. The CDR3 loop reads CASRGGNSYNEQFF. In DNA form, the CDR3 reads TGCGCCAGCAGGGGGGGGAACTCCTACAATGAGCAGTTCTTC.

The chain carries TRBV5-4 and TRBJ1-1; 7 bases align to TRBD1. Germline V lookup: CDR1 SGHNT, CDR2 YYREEE (reference sequence). With 6 bases clipped from V and 4 bases from J, the junction kept 9 bases outside the gene matches. This CDR3 comprises 14 residues. This CDR3 is CASNDQGGGTEAFF. The DNA of the CDR3 is TGTGCCAGCAATGATCAGGGGGGAGGCACTGAAGCTTTCTTT.

The chain uses TRBV4-3 and TRBJ1-1, with D tentatively TRBD1 (6 bases). Germline lookup yields CDR1 LGHNA and CDR2 YSLEER. The CDR3 covers 15 residues. V lost 2 bases and J 5 bases, leaving 15 bases between the germline ends. CDR3 region: CASSQLSPGDTEAFF. CDR3 DNA: TGCGCCAGCAGCCAATTGTCACCAGGGGATACTGAAGCTTTCTTT.

This chain connects TRBV29-1 to TRBJ2-1; TRBD2 matches at 13 bases. Germline CDR1 and CDR2: SQVTM and ANQGSEA. V lost 2 bases to trimming and J lost 5 bases; unmatched junction nucleotides: 3. The CDR3 has 15 residues. This CDR3 reads CSVETSGGGNNEQFF. The CDR3 DNA reads TGCAGCGTTGAAACTAGCGGGGGGGGTAACAATGAGCAGTTCTTC.

V usage is TRBV28 and J usage is TRBJ1-1; no clear D gene. The CDR3 has 12 residues. V was shortened by 6 bases and J by 4 bases, with 9 bases between the two germline ends. The germline CDR1 and CDR2 sequences are MDHEN and SYDVKM. CDR3 residues: CASSPQVTEAFF. The CDR3 nucleotides are TGTGCCAGCAGCCCCCAGGTCACTGAAGCTTTCTTT.

V and J are TRBV11-2 and TRBJ2-3; 7 nucleotides agree with TRBD2. The CDR3 spans 16 residues. Germline CDR1 and CDR2: SGHAT and FQNNGV. Trimming took 5 bases from V and 2 from J; bases not matched to a gene: 10. The CDR3 region has the DNA TGTGCCAGCAGCCCTACTTGGGGAGGGAACACAGATACGCAGTATTTT. This translates into CASSPTWGGNTDTQYF.

The V call is TRBV21-1, the J call TRBJ2-7; the table names TRBD2, a call not compared with the DNA. TRBV21-1 is labeled a pseudogene. The CDR3 extends over 13 amino acids. The CDR3 DNA is TGTGCCAGCAGCAAAAACGGTTCCTACGAGCAGTACTTC. This sequence encodes CASSKNGSYEQYF.

J is TRBJ2-7 and V is TRBV28; D might be TRBD1 (6 bases). Germline V gives CDR1 MDHEN, CDR2 SYDVKM. CDR3 length equals 15 residues. Trimming pared 0 bases from V and 7 bases from J, leaving 16 bases between. CDR3 residues: CASSLWGRGSEEQYF. CDR3 DNA: TGTGCCAGCAGTTTATGGGGTAGGGGGTCGGAAGAGCAGTACTTC.

This clone has only one observation. The J gene is TRBJ1-2, the V gene TRBV6-1; D ambiguous. Trimming left V 11 bases short and J 0 bases short, with 13 bases between. CDR3 length equals 13 residues. Germline-derived CDR1 and CDR2 are MNHNS and SASEGT. The chain's CDR3 is CACLFLSNYGYTF. The CDR3 DNA is TGTGCCTGCCTATTCCTTTCTAACTATGGCTACACCTTC.

The V call is TRBV27, the J call TRBJ2-7; TRBD2 is a possible D gene (6 bases). The CDR3 has 14 residues. Germline V gives CDR1 MNHEY, CDR2 SMNVEV (reference sequence). V dropped 3 bases and J dropped 3 bases, with 12 bases sitting between them. The CDR3 DNA sequence: TGTGCCAGCAGTTTTGGGCGGGACCGCTACGAGCAGTACTTC. It specifies CASSFGRDRYEQYF.

This chain uses TRBV5-1 with TRBJ1-1; D uncertain. The CDR3 length is 13 residues. Trimming stripped 5 bases from V and 0 bases from J, with 8 bases between. Germline values: CDR1 SGHRS, CDR2 YFSETQ. For the CDR3, the DNA is TGCGCCAGCAGTGTTACGGTGAACACTGAAGCTTTCTTT. This encodes CASSVTVNTEAFF.

The CDR3 region has the DNA TGTGCCAGCAGTCTCCATCGGGACAGCTTCTATGGCTACACCTTC. This translates into CASSLHRDSFYGYTF. The V and J genes are TRBV27 and TRBJ1-2; 7 positions agree with TRBD1. Germline CDR1 reads MNHEY; CDR2 reads SMNVEV (reference sequence). This CDR3 spans 15 amino acids. Germline trimming cut 5 bases from V and 4 bases from J; bases unmatched to any gene: 10.

This chain uses TRBV19 with TRBJ2-7, with 10 bases lining up with TRBD1. Losses at the gene ends were 3 bases for V and 4 bases for J; bases not matched to a gene: 6. CDR3 length equals 15 residues. Germline V gene lookup returns CDR1 LNHDA and CDR2 SQIVND (reference sequence). CDR3 DNA: TGTGCCAGTAGTATCGACGGGACAGGGGTTTACGAGCAGTACTTC. Protein sequence: CASSIDGTGVYEQYF.

V is TRBV29-1 and J is TRBJ2-3; D may be TRBD1 or TRBD2 (5 bases each). CDR3 length: 14 amino acids. Trimming removed 7 bases at V and 0 bases at J, with 14 bases between. Germline V CDR1 and CDR2: SQVTM, ANQGSEA. The CDR3 sequence is CSADSGSSTDTQYF. DNA for the CDR3: TGCAGCGCTGACAGCGGATCTAGCACAGATACGCAGTATTTT.

The sample holds one count of this clone. The chain joins TRBV4-1 to TRBJ2-2; maybe TRBD1 (6 bases). V was clipped by 5 bases and J by 6 bases, with 16 bases between them. Germline V lookup: CDR1 MGHRA, CDR2 YSYEKL. There are 15 residues in the CDR3. The CDR3 sequence: CASSRQVDSAGELFF. CDR3 nucleotide sequence: TGCGCCAGCAGCAGACAGGTCGATTCCGCCGGGGAGCTGTTTTTT.

V is TRBV7-3 and J is TRBJ2-7, with a tentative D call TRBD1 (6 bases). The CDR3 is 15 amino acids. The germline CDR1 and CDR2 sequences are SGHTA and FQGTGA. V was pared by 5 bases and J by 2 bases, with 16 bases between. The CDR3 nucleotides read TGTGCCAGCAGCGCAGGTACAGGGCGCACCTACGAGCAGTACTTC. Its protein is CASSAGTGRTYEQYF.

J is TRBJ1-4 and V is TRBV4-2; 9 bases align to TRBD1. Germline-derived CDR1 and CDR2 are LGHNA and YNFKEQ. The CDR3 runs 18 residues. With V trimmed by 4 bases and J by 8 bases, 17 bases remained unmatched. The CDR3 reads CASSRSGTGNKNGEKLFF. The DNA for the CDR3 is TGTGCCAGCAGCCGGTCCGGGACAGGGAACAAGAATGGGGAAAAACTGTTTTTT.

In its sample, this clone was seen once. The J gene is TRBJ2-7, the V gene TRBV9, with 11 positions matching TRBD2. The germline gives CDR1 SGDLS, CDR2 YYNGEE. The CDR3 is 15 residues long. After removal of 3 bases from V and 0 bases from J, the junction contained 2 bases not matched to a gene. The CDR3 region is CASSEGLADSYEQYF. CDR3 DNA sequence: TGTGCCAGCAGCGAGGGACTAGCGGACTCCTACGAGCAGTACTTC.